This TCR beta chain came from a study of regulatory T cells in long-lasting Graves disease. At the level of the study: Antithyroid drugs had been given to newly diagnosed Graves' patients for under 3 months.

Arm-PCR of CDR3 regions and iRepertoire HTBI primers were used to build TCR beta libraries. TCRdb redid the calling of the multiplex PCR reads with MiXCR, one entry per CDR3 protein. This sample carries 440,000 or so distinct CDR3 sequences, roughly 15% of them seen once, and the ten largest clones take around 11%. Stated time point: newly diagnosed GD, antithyroid drugs for less than 3 months. RNA from PBMCs was the source of the TCR library. This clonotype has at least ten counts. Germline CDR1 and CDR2: MDHEN and SYDVKM. The CDR3 spans 16 residues. Trimming at V came to 2 bases and at J to 4 bases, leaving 3 bases not matched to a gene. The sample was also reused in another study, on T cells in Graves' hyperthyroidism and ophthalmopathy.

This clonotype was sampled from a woman aged 25 to 45 with Graves disease. Here the sequenced sample was peripheral blood mononuclear cells (PBMCs), taken at new diagnosis, from a patient treated with antithyroid drugs. J is TRBJ2-1 and V is TRBV28, with 12 bases matching TRBD2. CDR3 sequence reads: CASSLRGLAGYNEQFF. Written as DNA, the CDR3 is TGTGCCAGCAGTTTACGAGGACTAGCGGGATACAATGAGCAGTTCTTC.